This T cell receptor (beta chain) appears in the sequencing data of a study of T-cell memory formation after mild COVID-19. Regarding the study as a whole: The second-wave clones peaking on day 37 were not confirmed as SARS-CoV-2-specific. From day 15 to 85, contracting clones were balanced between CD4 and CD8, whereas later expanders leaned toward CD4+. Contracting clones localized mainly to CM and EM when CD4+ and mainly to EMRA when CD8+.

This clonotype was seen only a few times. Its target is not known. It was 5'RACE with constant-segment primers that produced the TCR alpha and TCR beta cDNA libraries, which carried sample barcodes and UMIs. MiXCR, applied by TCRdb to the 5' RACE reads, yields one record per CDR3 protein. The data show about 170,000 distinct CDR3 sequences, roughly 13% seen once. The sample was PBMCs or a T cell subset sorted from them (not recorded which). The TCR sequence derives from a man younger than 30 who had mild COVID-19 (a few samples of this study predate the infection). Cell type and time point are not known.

CDR3 amino acids: CASSLESGSSEQYF. CDR3 coding DNA: TGCGCCAGCAGCTTGGAGTCGGGTTCTAGCGAGCAGTACTTC. The V gene is TRBV5-1, the J gene TRBJ2-7; unclear D gene. The CDR3 has 14 residues. The germline V and J ends were trimmed by 0 bases and 6 bases, with 13 bases remaining between them. Germline CDR1 SGHRS, CDR2 YFSETQ.